This section outlines one T cell receptor (beta chain) sequence together with its context. The sample originates from a study of blood T cell repertoires in COVID-19. Study details: The origin of the acute and convalescent COVID-19 samples was the United States, Italy and Spain.

Trimming at V came to 3 bases and at J to 5 bases, leaving 6 bases not matched to a gene. The CDR3 spans 16 residues. Germline V CDR1 and CDR2: MNHEY, SVGAGI. Only in-frame clones appear in the TCRdb table, and some are missing; sequencing was by immunoSEQ multiplex PCR. The sample yields some 400,000 clones, 80% to 90% seen once. Input material: peripheral blood. This chain joins TRBV6-5 and TRBJ1-4, with 10 bases fitting TRBD1. The TCR was taken from a woman in her fifties or sixties with COVID-19, enrolled during active disease. The CDR3 loop is CASSYSGTGVNEKLFF. As DNA, the CDR3 is TGTGCCAGCAGTTATTCCGGGACAGGGGTAAATGAAAAACTGTTTTTT.